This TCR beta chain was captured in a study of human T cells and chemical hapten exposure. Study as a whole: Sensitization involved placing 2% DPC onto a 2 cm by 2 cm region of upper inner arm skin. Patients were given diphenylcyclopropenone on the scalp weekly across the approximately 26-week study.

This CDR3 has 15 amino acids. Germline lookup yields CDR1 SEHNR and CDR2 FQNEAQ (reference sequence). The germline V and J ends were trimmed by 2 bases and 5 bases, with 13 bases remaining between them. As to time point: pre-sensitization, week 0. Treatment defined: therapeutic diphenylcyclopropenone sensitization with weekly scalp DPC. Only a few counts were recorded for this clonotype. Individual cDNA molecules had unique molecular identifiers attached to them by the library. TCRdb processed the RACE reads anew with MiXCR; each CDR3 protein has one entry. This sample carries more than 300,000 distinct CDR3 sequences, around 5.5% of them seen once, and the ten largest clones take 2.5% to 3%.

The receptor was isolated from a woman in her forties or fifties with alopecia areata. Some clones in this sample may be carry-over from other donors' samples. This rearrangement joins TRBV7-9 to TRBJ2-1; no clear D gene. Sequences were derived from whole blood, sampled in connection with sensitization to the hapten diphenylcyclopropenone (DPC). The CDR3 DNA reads TGTGCCAGCAGCTTAATCACCGGATCTGACAATGAGCAGTTCTTC. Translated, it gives CASSLITGSDNEQFF. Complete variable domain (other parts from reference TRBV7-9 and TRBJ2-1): DTGVSQNPRHKITKRGQNVTFRCDPISEHNRLYWYRQTLGQGPEFLTYFQNEAQLEKSRLLSDRFSAERPKGSFSTLEIQRTEQGDSAMYLCASSLITGSDNEQFFGPGTRLTVL.